This TCR beta chain emerged from a study of CD8 T cells in Susac syndrome. Study-wide background: Patients with Susac syndrome, at blood draw, were therapy-naive, on corticosteroids, or on intravenous immunoglobulin alone.

Negative magnetic isolation gave CD8+ and CD4+ cells; FACS enriched CD8+ TEMRA. Random hexamers were used to reverse transcribe an amount of about 0.45 to 1 ug RNA. From the immunoSEQ multiplex PCR reads, TCRdb called clonotypes with MiXCR, one entry per CDR3 protein. Of approximately 180,000 distinct CDR3 sequences listed, just under 95% were seen once; the top ten hold 0.099%. The trim removed 1 base at V and 0 bases at J, leaving 6 bases unmatched. This CDR3 has 17 amino acids. Germline CDR1 is SGHAT and CDR2 is FQNNGV. This chain joins TRBV11-2 and TRBJ2-1; 7 nucleotides line up with TRBD2. This receptor was identified in a human donor with Susac syndrome. The source material was CD4+ T cells from PBMCs. The CDR3 DNA is TGTGCCAGCAGCTTAGCCAGCGGGATAAGCTCCTACAATGAGCAGTTCTTC. This encodes CASSLASGISSYNEQFF.